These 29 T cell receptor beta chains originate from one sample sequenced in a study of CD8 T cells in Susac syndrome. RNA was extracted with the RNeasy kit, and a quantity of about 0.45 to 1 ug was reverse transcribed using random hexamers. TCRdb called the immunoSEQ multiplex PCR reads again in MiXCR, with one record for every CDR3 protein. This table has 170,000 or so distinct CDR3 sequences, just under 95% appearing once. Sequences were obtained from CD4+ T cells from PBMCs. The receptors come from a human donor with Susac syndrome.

CDR3 sequence reads: CASSLWMGASGRAWGEQFF. Written as DNA, the CDR3 is TGTGCCAGCAGCTTATGGATGGGGGCGAGCGGGAGGGCTTGGGGTGAGCAGTTCTTC. The chain has TRBV12-3 or TRBV12-4 and TRBJ2-1; 10 bases align to TRBD2. Losses at the gene ends were 6 bases for V and 9 bases for J; bases not matched to a gene: 23. This CDR3 spans 19 amino acids.

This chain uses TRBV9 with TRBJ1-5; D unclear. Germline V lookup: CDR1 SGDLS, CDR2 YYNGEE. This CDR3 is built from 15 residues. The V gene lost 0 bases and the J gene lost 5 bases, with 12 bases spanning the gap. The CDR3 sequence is CASSVGEGVYQPQHF. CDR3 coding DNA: TGTGCCAGCAGCGTAGGGGAAGGAGTCTATCAGCCCCAGCATTTT. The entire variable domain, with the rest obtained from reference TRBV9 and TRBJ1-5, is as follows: DSGVTQTPKHLITATGQRVTLRCSPRSGDLSVYWYQQSLDQGLQFLIQYYNGEERAKGNILERFSAQQFPDLHSELNLSSLELGDSALYFCASSVGEGVYQPQHFGDGTRLSIL.

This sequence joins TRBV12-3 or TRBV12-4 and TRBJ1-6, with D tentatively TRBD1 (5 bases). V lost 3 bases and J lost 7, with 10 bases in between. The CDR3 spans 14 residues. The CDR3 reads CASSLFQGNSPLHF. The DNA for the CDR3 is TGTGCCAGCAGTTTGTTTCAGGGCAATTCACCCCTCCACTTT.

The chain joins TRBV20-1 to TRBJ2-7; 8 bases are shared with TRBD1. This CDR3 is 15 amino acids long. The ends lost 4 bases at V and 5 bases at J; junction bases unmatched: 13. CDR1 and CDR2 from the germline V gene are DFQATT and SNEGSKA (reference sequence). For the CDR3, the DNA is TGCAGTGCTAAAAATCCGGGACAGGTATCGGACGAGCAGTACTTC. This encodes CSAKNPGQVSDEQYF.

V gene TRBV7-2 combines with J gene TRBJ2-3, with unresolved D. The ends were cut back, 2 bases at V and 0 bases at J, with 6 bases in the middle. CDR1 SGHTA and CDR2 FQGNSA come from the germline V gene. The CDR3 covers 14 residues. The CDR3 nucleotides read TGTGCCAGCAGCTTAACCCGGAGCACAGATACGCAGTATTTT. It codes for CASSLTRSTDTQYF.

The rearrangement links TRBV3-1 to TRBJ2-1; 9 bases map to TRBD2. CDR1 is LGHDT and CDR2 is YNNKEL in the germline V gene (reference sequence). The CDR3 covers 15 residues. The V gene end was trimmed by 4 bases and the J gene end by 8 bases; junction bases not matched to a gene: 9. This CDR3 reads CASSLALAGLDEQFF. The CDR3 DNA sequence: TGTGCCAGCAGCCTTGCGCTAGCGGGGTTGGATGAGCAGTTCTTC.

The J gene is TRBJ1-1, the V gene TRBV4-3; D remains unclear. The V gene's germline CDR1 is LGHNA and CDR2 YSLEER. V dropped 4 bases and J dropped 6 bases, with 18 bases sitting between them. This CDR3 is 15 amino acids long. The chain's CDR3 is CASSPERTRLSEAFF. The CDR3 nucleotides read TGCGCCAGCAGCCCTGAGAGGACTCGGTTATCTGAAGCTTTCTTT.

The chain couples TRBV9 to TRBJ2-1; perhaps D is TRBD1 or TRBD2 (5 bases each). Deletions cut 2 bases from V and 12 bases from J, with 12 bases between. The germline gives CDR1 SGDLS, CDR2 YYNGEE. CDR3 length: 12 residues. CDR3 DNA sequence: TGTGCCAGCAGCGTCGGGACCACCCCGCAGTTCTTC. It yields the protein CASSVGTTPQFF.

The DNA of the CDR3 is TGTGCCAGCTCACCAGGGTGGGACAGGGACGACACTGAAGCTTTCTTT. Residues: CASSPGWDRDDTEAFF. V and J are TRBV18 and TRBJ1-1, with 9 bases lining up with TRBD1. Germline values: CDR1 KGHSH, CDR2 LQKENI. With V trimmed by 2 bases and J by 3 bases, 7 bases remained unmatched. The CDR3 runs 16 residues.

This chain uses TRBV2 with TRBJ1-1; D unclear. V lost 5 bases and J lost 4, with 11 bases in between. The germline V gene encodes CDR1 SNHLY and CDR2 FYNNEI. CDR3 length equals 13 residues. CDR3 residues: CASSRTEGTEAFF. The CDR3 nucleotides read TGTGCCAGCAGTAGGACGGAGGGCACTGAAGCTTTCTTT.

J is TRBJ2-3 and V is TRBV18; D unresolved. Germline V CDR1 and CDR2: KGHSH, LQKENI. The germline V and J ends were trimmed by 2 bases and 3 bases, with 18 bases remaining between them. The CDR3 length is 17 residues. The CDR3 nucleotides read TGTGCCAGCTCACCAGTTCGTGACTCGGTTGGAACAGATACGCAGTATTTT. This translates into CASSPVRDSVGTDTQYF.

DNA of the CDR3: TGTGCCAGCAGTTACGAGGGGCCGGGCGAGCAGTACTTC. Its translation is CASSYEGPGEQYF. The chain employs TRBV6-6 and TRBJ2-7, with D tentatively TRBD1 or TRBD2 (5 bases each). This CDR3 comprises 13 residues. Per the germline V gene, CDR1 is MNHNY and CDR2 is SVGAGI (reference sequence). V was shortened by 2 bases and J by 6 bases, with 11 bases between the two germline ends.

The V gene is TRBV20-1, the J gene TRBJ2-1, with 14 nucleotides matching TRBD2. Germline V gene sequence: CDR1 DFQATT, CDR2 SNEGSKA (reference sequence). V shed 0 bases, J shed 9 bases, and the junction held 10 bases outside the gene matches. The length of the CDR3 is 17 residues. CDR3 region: CSAREMGLAGVIGEQFF. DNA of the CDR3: TGCAGTGCTAGAGAAATGGGACTAGCGGGGGTAATTGGTGAGCAGTTCTTC.

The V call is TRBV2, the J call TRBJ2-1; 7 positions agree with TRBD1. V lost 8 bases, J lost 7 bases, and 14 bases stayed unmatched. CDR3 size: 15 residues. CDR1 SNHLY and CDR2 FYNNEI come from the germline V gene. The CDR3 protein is CASLDRDSVPNEQFF. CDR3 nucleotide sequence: TGTGCCAGCCTTGACCGGGACAGTGTGCCTAATGAGCAGTTCTTC.

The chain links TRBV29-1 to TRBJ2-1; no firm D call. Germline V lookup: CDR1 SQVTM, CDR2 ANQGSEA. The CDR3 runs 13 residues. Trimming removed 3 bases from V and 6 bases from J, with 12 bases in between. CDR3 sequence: CSVEGWDGNEQFF. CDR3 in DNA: TGCAGCGTTGAGGGTTGGGATGGCAATGAGCAGTTCTTC.

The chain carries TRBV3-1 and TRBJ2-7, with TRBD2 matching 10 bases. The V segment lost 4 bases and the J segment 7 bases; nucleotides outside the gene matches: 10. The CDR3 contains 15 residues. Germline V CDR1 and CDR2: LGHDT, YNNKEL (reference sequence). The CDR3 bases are TGTGCCAGCAGCCTGACTAGCGGGCACCTTTCGGAGCAGTACTTC. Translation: CASSLTSGHLSEQYF.

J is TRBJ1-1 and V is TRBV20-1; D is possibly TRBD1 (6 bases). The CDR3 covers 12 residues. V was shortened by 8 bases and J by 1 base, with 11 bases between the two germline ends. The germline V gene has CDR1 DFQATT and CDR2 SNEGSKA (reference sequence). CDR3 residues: CSSGHPNTEAFF. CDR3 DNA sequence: TGCAGTTCGGGACACCCGAACACTGAAGCTTTCTTT.

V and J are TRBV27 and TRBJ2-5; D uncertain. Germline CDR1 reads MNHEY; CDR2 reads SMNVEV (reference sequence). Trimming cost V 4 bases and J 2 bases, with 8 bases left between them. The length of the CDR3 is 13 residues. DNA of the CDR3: TGTGCCAGCAGTTGGACCCAACAAGAGACCCAGTACTTC. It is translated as CASSWTQQETQYF.

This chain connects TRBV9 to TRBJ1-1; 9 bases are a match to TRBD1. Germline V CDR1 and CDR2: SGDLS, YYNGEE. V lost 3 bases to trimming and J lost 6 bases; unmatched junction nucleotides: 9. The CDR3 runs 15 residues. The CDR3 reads CASSASGTGRSEAFF. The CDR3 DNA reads TGTGCCAGCAGCGCGTCCGGGACAGGGCGATCTGAAGCTTTCTTT.

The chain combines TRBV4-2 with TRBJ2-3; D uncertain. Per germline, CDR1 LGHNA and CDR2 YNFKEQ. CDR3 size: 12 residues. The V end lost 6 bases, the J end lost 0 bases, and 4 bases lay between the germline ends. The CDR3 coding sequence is TGTGCCAGCAGTATTAGCACAGATACGCAGTATTTT. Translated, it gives CASSISTDTQYF.

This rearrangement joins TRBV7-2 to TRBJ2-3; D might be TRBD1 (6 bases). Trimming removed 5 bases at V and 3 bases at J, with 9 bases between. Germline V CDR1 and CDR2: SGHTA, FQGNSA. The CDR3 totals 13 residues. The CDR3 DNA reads TGTGCCAGCAGCAACAGGGTTACAGATACGCAGTATTTT. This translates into CASSNRVTDTQYF.

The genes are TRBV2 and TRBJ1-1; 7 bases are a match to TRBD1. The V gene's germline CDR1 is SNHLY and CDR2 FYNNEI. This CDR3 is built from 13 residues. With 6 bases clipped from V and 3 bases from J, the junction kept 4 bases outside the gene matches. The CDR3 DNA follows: TGTGCCAGCAGGGATGGACAGGACACTGAAGCTTTCTTT. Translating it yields CASRDGQDTEAFF.

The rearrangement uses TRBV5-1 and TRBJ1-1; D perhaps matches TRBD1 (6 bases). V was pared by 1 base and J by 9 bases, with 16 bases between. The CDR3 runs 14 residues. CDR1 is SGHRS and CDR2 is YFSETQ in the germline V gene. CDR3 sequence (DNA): TGCGCCAGCAGCTTGTGGCTTGAACAGGGACAAGCTTTCTTT. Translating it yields CASSLWLEQGQAFF.

The DNA for the CDR3 is TGTGCCAGCAGCAAAGTTCTTAGCGGGAGATACGAGCAGTACTTC. It codes for CASSKVLSGRYEQYF. This sequence joins TRBV21-1 and TRBJ2-7; TRBD2, the table's D call, lacks a check against the DNA. TRBV21-1 corresponds to a pseudogene. The CDR3 extends over 15 amino acids.

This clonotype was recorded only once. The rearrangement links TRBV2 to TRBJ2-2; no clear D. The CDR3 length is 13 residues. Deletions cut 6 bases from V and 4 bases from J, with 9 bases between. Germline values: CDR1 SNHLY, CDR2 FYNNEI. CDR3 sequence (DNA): TGTGCCAGCAGACCGCAGCTCACCGGGGAGCTGTTTTTT. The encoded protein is CASRPQLTGELFF.

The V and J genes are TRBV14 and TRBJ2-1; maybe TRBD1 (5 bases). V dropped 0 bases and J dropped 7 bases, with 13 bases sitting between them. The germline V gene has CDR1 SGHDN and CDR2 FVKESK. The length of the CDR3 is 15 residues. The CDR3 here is CASSQEVGARNEQFF. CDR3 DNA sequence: TGTGCCAGCAGCCAAGAAGTAGGGGCGAGAAATGAGCAGTTCTTC. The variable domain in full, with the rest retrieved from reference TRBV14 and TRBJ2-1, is EAGVTQFPSHSVIEKGQTVTLRCDPISGHDNLYWYRRVMGKEIKFLLHFVKESKQDESGMPNNRFLAERTGGTYSTLKVQPAELEDSGVYFCASSQEVGARNEQFFGPGTRLTVL.

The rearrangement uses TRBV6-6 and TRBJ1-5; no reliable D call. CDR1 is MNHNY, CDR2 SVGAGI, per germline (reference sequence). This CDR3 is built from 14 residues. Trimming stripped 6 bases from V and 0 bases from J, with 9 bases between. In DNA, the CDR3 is TGTGCCAGCAGACTAAGCGGTAGCAATCAGCCCCAGCATTTT. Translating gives CASRLSGSNQPQHF.

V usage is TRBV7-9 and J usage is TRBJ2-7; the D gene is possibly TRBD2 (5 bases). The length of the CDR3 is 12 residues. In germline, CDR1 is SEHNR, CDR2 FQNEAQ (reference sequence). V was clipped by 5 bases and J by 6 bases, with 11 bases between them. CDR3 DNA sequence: TGTGCCAGCAGCCACTCAGGAGGCGAGCAGTACTTC. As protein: CASSHSGGEQYF.

The DNA for the CDR3 is TGTGCCAGCAGAGGAACTCAGGGGCCCCACGAGCAGTACTTC. This encodes CASRGTQGPHEQYF. The chain has TRBV2 and TRBJ2-7; maybe TRBD1 (6 bases). The ends were cut back, 6 bases at V and 5 bases at J, with 17 bases in the middle. CDR1 and CDR2 from the germline V gene are SNHLY and FYNNEI. This CDR3 comprises 14 residues.